Listed below are T cell receptor beta chains from one sample, sequenced in a study of blood T cell repertoires in COVID-19. Measured with immunoSEQ multiplex PCR; TCRdb has only the in-frame clones, and not every one. The data hold around 75,000 clones, with roughly 91% observed a single time. The source material was peripheral blood. The receptors here all came from a human donor in a cohort sampled during active COVID-19. Both conserved end residues are part of each CDR3. Each record gives: clone size, V gene, J gene, CDR3 length, D gene, CDR3 DNA, CDR3 protein. The D gene is left open where the match is weak. Size values are once, few and many counts, or a class for expanded clones, and some rows have none.

NA	TRBV11-2	TRBJ1-1	16	NA	TGTGCCAGCAGCCTGGACAGCGCCCTACGGGACGCTGAAGCTTTCTTT	CASSLDSALRDAEAFF
NA	TRBV2	TRBJ1-1	15	NA	TGTGCCAGCATCCCCCTCGAGGCTACGAACACTGAAGCTTTCTTT	CASIPLEATNTEAFF
NA	TRBV2	TRBJ1-2	14	TRBD1	TGTGCCAGCAGTGAAAAGGCCGCAGGGGGTGGCTACACCTTC	CASSEKAAGGGYTF
NA	TRBV5-4	TRBJ1-1	15	TRBD1	TGTGCCAGCAGCTTCTCTTGGACAGGGACCACTGAAGCTTTCTTT	CASSFSWTGTTEAFF
NA	TRBV5-6	TRBJ2-7	12	NA	TGTGCCAGCAGCCGTACAGAATACGAGCAGTACTTC	CASSRTEYEQYF
NA	TRBV28	TRBJ2-3	16	NA	TGTGCCAGCAGCCCCAGGGTAGGAACTGGCACAGATACGCAGTATTTT	CASSPRVGTGTDTQYF
NA	TRBV19	TRBJ2-5	14	NA	TGTGCCAGTAGCCCCGGCCTTACCGGGGAGACCCAGTACTTC	CASSPGLTGETQYF
NA	TRBV7-2	TRBJ2-7	14	NA	TGTGCCAGCAGCTTACCTGGACAGTCCTACGAGCAGTACTTC	CASSLPGQSYEQYF
NA	TRBV30	TRBJ2-1	14	TRBD2	TGTGCCTGGGTAGCGGGAGTCTCCTACAATGAGCAGTTCTTC	CAWVAGVSYNEQFF
NA	TRBV27	TRBJ2-3	18	TRBD1	TGTGCCAGCAGTTCCACCCCGGCTGCCAGGGGGAAGGGGAATACGCAGTATTTT	CASSSTPAARGKGNTQYF
NA	TRBV6-4	TRBJ2-4	16	TRBD1	TGTGCCAGCAGTGAACAGGGGGCTGGGGCCAAAAACATTCAGTACTTC	CASSEQGAGAKNIQYF
few	TRBV4-1	TRBJ1-1	15	NA	TGCGCCAGCAGCCAAGGGACAGACCTTAACACTGAAGCTTTCTTT	CASSQGTDLNTEAFF
NA	TRBV5-4	TRBJ2-7	14	TRBD2	TGTGCCAGCAGCTTGGCCGCTAGCGGCTACGAGCAGTACTTC	CASSLAASGYEQYF
NA	TRBV6-1	TRBJ1-4	18	NA	TGTGCCAGCAGTGAAGCGCTACAGGGACGGGGAGTAGGCGAAAAACTGTTTTTT	CASSEALQGRGVGEKLFF
NA	TRBV18	TRBJ1-2	15	TRBD1	TGTGCCAGCTCACCACGGGGACAGGATAACTATGGCTACACCTTC	CASSPRGQDNYGYTF
NA	TRBV7-9	TRBJ1-1	13	NA	TGTGCCAGCAGCTTAGCACAGGGAACTGAAGCTTTCTTT	CASSLAQGTEAFF
NA	TRBV24-1	TRBJ2-3	16	TRBD2	TGTGCCACCAGTGCCACTAGCGGGGGTGGGACAGATACGCAGTATTTT	CATSATSGGGTDTQYF
NA	TRBV29-1	TRBJ2-7	12	TRBD1	TGCAGCGTTGGAAAACAGGGGTACGAGCAGTACTTC	CSVGKQGYEQYF
NA	TRBV14	TRBJ1-2	15	TRBD1	TGTGCCAGCAGCCTATCAACAGGGGCCCACTATGGCTACACCTTC	CASSLSTGAHYGYTF
few	TRBV6-2/TRBV6-3	TRBJ1-1	15	TRBD1	TGTGCCAGCAGTTCACAGGGGGTTGAGAACACTGAAGCTTTCTTT	CASSSQGVENTEAFF
few	TRBV19	TRBJ1-2	14	TRBD1	TGTGCCAGTAGTAGGGGGGACAGGGTGAGTGGCTACACCTTC	CASSRGDRVSGYTF
NA	TRBV5-1	TRBJ2-2	16	TRBD2	TGCGCCAGCAGCCCAGTAGCGGGAGCGGCCACCGGGGAGCTGTTTTTT	CASSPVAGAATGELFF
once	TRBV2	TRBJ1-1	16	TRBD1	TGTGCCAGCAGTGAAACGACAGGGGGCTGGGGCACTGAAGCTTTCTTT	CASSETTGGWGTEAFF
NA	TRBV21-1	TRBJ1-1	18	NA	TGTGCCAGCAGCAAAGCTAGTCGGGCAGGGGGAGAGAACACTGAAGCTTTCTTT	CASSKASRAGGENTEAFF
NA	TRBV27	TRBJ1-2	13	TRBD1	TGTGCCAGCAGACAAACAGGGGGGGGTGGCTACACCTTC	CASRQTGGGGYTF
once	TRBV9	TRBJ2-3	13	TRBD2	TGTGCCAGCACGGCGGGAGGGCCAGATACGCAGTATTTT	CASTAGGPDTQYF
few	TRBV4-2	TRBJ2-6	19	TRBD2	TGTGCCAGCAGCCAAGTTGGACTAGCGGGACGCTCTGGGGCCAACGTCCTGACTTTC	CASSQVGLAGRSGANVLTF
NA	TRBV2	TRBJ2-7	14	NA	TGTGCCAGCAGGGCTCGAAATCAGGGAAGCGAGCAGTACTTC	CASRARNQGSEQYF
once	TRBV3-1/TRBV3-2	TRBJ2-3	17	TRBD2	TGTGCCAGCAGCCAAGGACTAGCGGGAGGGAGCGCAGATACGCAGTATTTT	CASSQGLAGGSADTQYF
NA	TRBV6-4	TRBJ2-7	13	NA	TGTGCCAGCAGTGACTACAGAACTTACGAGCAGTACTTC	CASSDYRTYEQYF
NA	TRBV7-9	TRBJ2-3	14	NA	TGTGCCAGCAGCTTAAGGGCCCAGGGAGATACGCAGTATTTT	CASSLRAQGDTQYF
NA	TRBV28	TRBJ2-6	16	NA	TGTGCCAGCAGTTCCCCCCTGGGGGCCGGGGCCAACGTCCTGACTTTC	CASSSPLGAGANVLTF
NA	TRBV19	TRBJ1-6	14	NA	TGTGCCAGTAGTGAGGCAGGGGCATTTTCACCCCTCCACTTT	CASSEAGAFSPLHF
NA	TRBV7-3	TRBJ2-1	15	TRBD2	TGTGCCAGCAGCTTAACTAGCGGGAGGTACAATGAGCAGTTCTTC	CASSLTSGRYNEQFF
NA	TRBV4-3	TRBJ1-1	17	NA	TGCGCCAGCAGCCCCACCCTCGGGAGCAGGGTTTGGGCTGAAGCTTTCTTT	CASSPTLGSRVWAEAFF
NA	TRBV5-1	TRBJ1-4	15	NA	TGCGCCAGCAGCTTAGCGGGGGTAGGAGATGAAAAACTGTTTTTT	CASSLAGVGDEKLFF
NA	TRBV18	TRBJ2-2	17	NA	TGTGCCAGCTCACTCACCCTGGACAAGGCGAACACCGGGGAGCTGTTTTTT	CASSLTLDKANTGELFF
NA	TRBV2	TRBJ2-1	13	TRBD2	TGTGCCAGCACCCCGGGGGGGAGGGATGAGCAGTTCTTC	CASTPGGRDEQFF
NA	TRBV6-5	TRBJ2-3	14	TRBD2	TGTGCCAGCAAACTAGCGGGAGGGAGGGATACGCAGTATTTT	CASKLAGGRDTQYF
NA	TRBV19	TRBJ2-1	15	TRBD1	TGTGCCAGTAGTCCGGACAGGAGCTCCTACAATGAGCAGTTCTTC	CASSPDRSSYNEQFF